This T cell receptor (beta chain) was captured by sequencing in a study of CD8+ T cells in alopecia areata. Study results and caveats: Tofacitinib significantly reduced both scalp clonality and expanded CD8+ clones among the top 100. Scalp sample sequencing also detects resident alphabeta T cells of normal skin.

Extracted from the samples, RNA was reverse transcribed into cDNA to serve as the sequencing template. Profiling relied on immunoSEQ multiplex PCR, and the TCRdb table lists in-frame clones only, not all of them. The table has approximately 140,000 clones, 85% to 90% seen once. This sample's treatment: oral pan-JAK inhibitor, 5-10 mg twice daily. Sorting of PBMCs yielded the CD4+ and CD8+ T cells. This CDR3 comprises 15 residues. V lost 1 base to trimming and J lost 5 bases; unmatched junction nucleotides: 4. Germline V gives CDR1 SGDLS, CDR2 YYNGEE. This clone was picked up one time. Its antigen is not identified.

This TCR was recovered from a human donor with alopecia areata. Sequenced material: CD8+ T cells sorted from blood, taken at week 4, from a patient treated with tofacitinib. V and J are TRBV9 and TRBJ2-3, with 10 bases fitting TRBD2. CDR3 bases: TGTGCCAGCAGCGTAAGCGGGGGGGCGATAGATACGCAGTATTTT. Translating gives CASSVSGGAIDTQYF.